The entry below gives a single T cell receptor (beta chain) sequence along with its context. This sample is drawn from a study of blood T cell repertoires in COVID-19. About the study: Whether acute or convalescent, the COVID-19 samples came from the United States, Italy and Spain. PBMCs, B-cell-depleted T cells, or T cells were the source of the cDNA or gDNA that made up the material.

In the source study's methods: Scientists estimated how many nucleated cells there were by amplifying reference gene primers. Assay: immunoSEQ multiplex PCR; the TCRdb copy retains only in-frame clones and omits some. The V and J calls and clone size were taken over from that table, and D and trimming were inferred from the DNA. This table holds roughly 150,000 clones, more than 80% found once. V was clipped by 2 bases and J by 4 bases; unmatched bases: 3. The germline CDR1 and CDR2 sequences are SGHRS and YFSETQ. The length of the CDR3 is 14 residues. The chain combines TRBV5-1 with TRBJ1-1; TRBD1 matches 9 bases. This TCR was sampled from a woman older than 75 with acute or convalescent COVID-19. Specimen: peripheral blood. The CDR3 is CASSLQGAGTEAFF. CDR3 nucleotide sequence: TGCGCCAGCAGCTTACAGGGGGCGGGCACTGAAGCTTTCTTT. Based on the CDR3 plus reference TRBV5-1 and TRBJ1-1, the full variable domain is KAGVTQTPRYLIKTRGQQVTLSCSPISGHRSVSWYQQTPGQGLQFLFEYFSETQRNKGNFPGRFSGRQFSNSRSEMNVSTLELGDSALYLCASSLQGAGTEAFFGQGTRLTVV.